A single sample is the source of the 10 T cell receptor beta chains below, sequenced in a study of blood T cell repertoires in COVID-19. Clones were sequenced by immunoSEQ multiplex PCR, and TCRdb holds only the in-frame ones, with some missing. Of about 38,000 clones in the sample, about 87% were seen once. Sample: peripheral blood. The source of these receptors is a man in his forties or fifties with active or convalescent COVID-19.

V is TRBV16 and J is TRBJ1-5; D is possibly TRBD1 (5 bases). This CDR3 spans 16 amino acids. Trimming took 0 bases from V and 4 from J, leaving 13 bases between them. CDR1 is KGHSY, CDR2 FQNENV, per germline. The CDR3 coding sequence is TGTGCCAGCAGCCAATCCGGAGGGGCCAGGAATCAGCCCCAGCATTTT. This sequence encodes CASSQSGGARNQPQHF.

The gene calls are TRBV30 and TRBJ2-3; 10 bases align to TRBD2. With V trimmed by 3 bases and J by 1 base, 4 bases remained unmatched. The CDR3 extends over 15 amino acids. Germline CDR1 and CDR2: GTSNPN and SVGIG (reference sequence). The CDR3 spells CAWSLLAGGTDTQYF. The CDR3 DNA follows: TGTGCCTGGAGCCTCCTAGCGGGGGGCACAGATACGCAGTATTTT. Full variable domain (remainder filled in from reference TRBV30 and TRBJ2-3): SQTIHQWPATLVQPVGSPLSLECTVEGTSNPNLYWYRQAAGRGLQLLFYSVGIGQISSEVPQNLSASRPQDRQFILSSKKLLLSDSGFYLCAWSLLAGGTDTQYFGPGTRLTVL.

This clone was counted once. This chain joins TRBV5-3 and TRBJ1-2; D unclear. TRBV5-3 is an ORF, and what it does is uncertain. The CDR3 loop spans 15 amino acids. The V gene lost 0 bases and the J gene lost 4 bases, with 13 bases spanning the gap. CDR3 nucleotides: TGTGCCAGAAGCTTGGGGAGGGCCCACGGCTATGGCTACACCTTC. Translating it yields CARSLGRAHGYGYTF.

This rearrangement joins TRBV18 to TRBJ1-2; 9 nucleotides align to TRBD1. The CDR3 contains 14 residues. Germline-derived CDR1 and CDR2 are KGHSH and LQKENI. Germline trimming cut 2 bases from V and 11 bases from J; bases unmatched to any gene: 9. In DNA, the CDR3 is TGTGCCAGCTCACCAGGGGGACAGGGCGAAGGGTACACCTTC. Its translation: CASSPGGQGEGYTF.

This clone was counted a single time. The chain carries TRBV23-1 and TRBJ2-1; 8 nucleotides line up with TRBD2. TRBV23-1 is sorted into the ORF group, with uncertain function. After removal of 0 bases from V and 8 bases from J, the junction contained 15 bases not matched to a gene. The CDR3 consists of 18 residues. CDR3 in amino acids: CASSQSEERESTLDEQFF. Here the CDR3 DNA reads TGCGCCAGCAGTCAATCGGAAGAGCGGGAGTCAACCCTCGATGAGCAGTTCTTC.

The chain recombines TRBV6-6 with TRBJ1-2, with TRBD1 as a possible D gene (6 bases). There are 16 residues in the CDR3. V lost 6 bases to trimming and J lost 0 bases, with 17 bases between them. Germline loops: CDR1 MNHNY, CDR2 SVGAGI (reference sequence). CDR3 DNA: TGTGCCAGCAGCCGAAATGGCGCAGGGGCTAACTATGGCTACACCTTC. Amino acid sequence: CASSRNGAGANYGYTF.

This chain links TRBV6-5 with TRBJ2-2; 9 nucleotides agree with TRBD1. Trimming took 4 bases from V and 2 from J; bases not matched to a gene: 2. Germline V lookup: CDR1 MNHEY, CDR2 SVGAGI. There are 15 residues in the CDR3. CDR3 sequence: CASSSQGANTGELFF. Written as DNA, the CDR3 is TGTGCCAGCAGTTCACAGGGGGCTAACACCGGGGAGCTGTTTTTT.

The V gene is TRBV11-1, the J gene TRBJ1-4; the D gene is possibly TRBD1 (6 bases). The CDR3 totals 15 residues. Trimming shortened V by 5 bases and J by 0 bases, and 10 bases separated the two germline ends. CDR1 SGHAT and CDR2 FQDESV come from the germline V gene (reference sequence). The CDR3 nucleotides read TGTGCCAGCAGCCCCGGGACAACAACTAATGAAAAACTGTTTTTT. Encoded protein: CASSPGTTTNEKLFF.

The genes are TRBV28 and TRBJ1-5; 8 positions agree with TRBD1. V trimming: 3 bases; J trimming: 9 bases; junction bases outside the gene matches: 16. CDR1 is MDHEN and CDR2 is SYDVKM in the germline V gene. The CDR3 has 17 amino acids. CDR3: CASSFSPGQEARGPQHF. In DNA, the CDR3 is TGTGCCAGCAGTTTTTCCCCGGGACAGGAGGCCCGGGGGCCCCAGCATTTT.

This clone was counted a few times. The chain uses TRBV12-5 and TRBJ2-1; 7 bases map to TRBD2. Germline CDR1 reads LGHNT; CDR2 reads FRNRAP. This CDR3 region has 15 residues. V gave up 6 bases and J gave up 0 bases; unmatched junction bases: 5. CDR3 bases: TGTGCTAGTGGGAGCGGGGCGAGCTCCTACAATGAGCAGTTCTTC. This gives the protein CASGSGASSYNEQFF.